These T cell receptor beta chains were read from a single sample in a study of blood T cells in healthy people across ages. One entry per CDR3 protein, called by TCRdb with MiXCR from the 5' RACE reads. Of hundreds of thousands of distinct CDR3 sequences in the sample, 49% were seen once. The sample was blood. The origin of the receptors is a woman aged 60-75 years in good health. CDR3s leave out the opening cysteine and the closing phenylalanine or tryptophan. Size is stated for part of the rows, as once, few or many counts, or as a class when the clone is expanded.

V gene	J gene	clone size	CDR3 protein
TRBV6-2/TRBV6-3	TRBJ2-5	.	ASSYAGQGRETQY
TRBV4-2	TRBJ1-4	few	ASSPNQGPMNEKLF
TRBV7-3	TRBJ2-3	.	ASSPELVGTTDTQY
TRBV28	TRBJ2-1	.	ASSLSSGKVNEQF
TRBV27	TRBJ2-5	.	ASSPLLGTETQY
TRBV24-1	TRBJ2-5	.	ATGLEANEQY
TRBV6-1	TRBJ2-5	few	ASTTTRGEQETQY
TRBV24-1	TRBJ2-3	.	ATSAPKARQGIGTDTQY
TRBV20-1	TRBJ2-3	many	SASGLAGAPDTQY
TRBV9	TRBJ1-1	few	ASSKGQGANTEAF
TRBV6-1	TRBJ2-7	.	ASSVTGNTYEQY
TRBV28	.	.	ASLGRMTHKDEQY
TRBV12-3/TRBV12-4	TRBJ2-1	few	ASSSLGNEQF
TRBV29-1	TRBJ1-2	.	SGVEGYGYT
TRBV5-1	TRBJ2-3	.	ASSLMVDFSTDTQY
TRBV19	TRBJ2-1	.	ASKAGDRYNEQF
TRBV7-9	TRBJ1-2	.	ASSPSFGGLGYGYT
TRBV28	.	.	ASSLHPKGRETQY